Listed below are T cell receptor beta chains from one sample, sequenced in a study of lung T cells in sarcoidosis with Löfgren's syndrome. TCRdb passed the reads through MiXCR, listing each CDR3 protein once. The sample has roughly 150 distinct CDR3 sequences, just over 20% seen once. Sequencing was carried out using CD4+ T cells from bronchoalveolar lavage. The receptors come from a human donor with sarcoidosis (Löfgren's syndrome or another form), or a control subject (not recorded which). The CDR3 runs from the conserved cysteine through the conserved F or W. D genes are given only for firm matches. Rows may omit the clone size; those that give it use once, few, many or a size class.

d_call,clone_size,v_call,j_call,cdr3_aa,cdr3_nt
.,large,TRBV7-6,TRBJ2-3,CASSNPQTQNGDTQYF,TGTGCCAGCAGCAACCCACAGACACAGAATGGAGATACGCAGTATTTT
.,hyperexpanded,TRBV27,TRBJ2-1,CASSPGNNNEQFF,TGTGCCAGCAGCCCAGGGAATAACAATGAGCAGTTCTTC
.,hyperexpanded,TRBV20-1,TRBJ2-1,CSARMRLAIRNEQFF,TGCAGTGCTAGAATGCGGCTAGCGATCAGGAATGAGCAGTTCTTC
.,.,TRBV4-1,TRBJ2-2,CASSQDRLVEHTGGLFF,TGCGCCAGCAGCCAAGATCGGCTAGTGGAGCACACCGGGGGGCTGTTTTTT
.,large,TRBV2,TRBJ2-1,CASSALIEQFF,TGTGCCAGCAGTGCCTTAATTGAGCAGTTCTTC
.,hyperexpanded,TRBV11-2,TRBJ2-7,CASSFGSGGSVEQYF,TGTGCCAGCAGCTTCGGTAGCGGCGGGTCCGTCGAGCAGTACTTC
TRBD2,.,TRBV27,TRBJ2-5,CASGLGPGGETQYF,TGTGCCAGCGGTCTAGGTCCGGGGGGAGAGACCCAGTACTTC
TRBD2,large,TRBV4-1,TRBJ2-5,CASSQDPGSGGARETQYF,TGCGCCAGCAGCCAAGATCCGGGTAGCGGGGGGGCCAGGGAGACCCAGTACTTC
.,hyperexpanded,TRBV6-1,TRBJ1-1,CASSPPVRRGLNTEAFF,TGTGCCAGCAGCCCCCCCGTCCGGAGAGGGTTGAACACTGAAGCTTTCTTT
TRBD2,large,TRBV4-1,TRBJ2-5,CASSPTGLAGETQYF,TGCGCCAGCAGCCCGACCGGACTAGCGGGAGAGACCCAGTACTTC
.,.,TRBV18,TRBJ2-7,CVSSPNSESYEQYF,TGTGTCAGCTCACCAAACTCAGAGAGCTACGAGCAGTACTTC
TRBD1,once,TRBV19,TRBJ2-1,CASSIQGAAYNKQFF,TGTGCCAGTAGTATTCAGGGGGCCGCCTACAATAAGCAGTTCTTC
TRBD2,large,TRBV12-3/TRBV12-4,TRBJ2-3,CASSFGLAGDTQYF,TGTGCCAGCAGTTTCGGGCTAGCGGGAGATACGCAGTATTTT
.,.,TRBV25-1,TRBJ2-3,CASISGRLTDTQYF,TGTGCCAGCATTTCGGGAAGACTCACAGATACGCAGTATTTT
.,hyperexpanded,TRBV28,TRBJ1-4,CASTPGSRNEKLFF,TGTGCCAGCACCCCTGGCAGCCGTAATGAAAAACTGTTTTTT
.,.,TRBV9,TRBJ2-1,CASSDRSPDNEQLF,TGTGCCAGCAGCGATAGAAGTCCCGACAATGAGCAGCTCTTC
.,once,TRBV9,TRBJ2-3,CASSVEAAIAYTQYF,TGTGCCAGCAGCGTAGAGGCAGCCATAGCGTATACGCAGTATTTT
.,hyperexpanded,TRBV12-3/TRBV12-4,TRBJ2-3,CASRGRRTDTQYF,TGTGCCAGCAGAGGGAGGAGGACAGATACGCAGTATTTT
TRBD2,hyperexpanded,TRBV6-1,TRBJ2-1,CTSSSLAGAHNEQFF,TGTACCAGCAGTAGTCTGGCGGGAGCCCACAATGAGCAGTTCTTC
TRBD1,hyperexpanded,TRBV28,TRBJ1-2,CASSLTNGQGRSGYTF,TGTGCCAGCAGTTTAACCAACGGACAGGGAAGAAGTGGCTACACCTTC
.,large,TRBV11-2,TRBJ2-3,CASSLDHHTDTQYF,TGTGCCAGCAGCTTAGATCACCACACAGATACGCAGTATTTT
TRBD2,hyperexpanded,TRBV11-2,TRBJ2-1,CASSSGGEGEQFF,TGCGCCAGCAGCTCGGGAGGAGAGGGTGAGCAGTTCTTC
.,hyperexpanded,TRBV20-1,TRBJ2-7,CSARKTGLYEQYF,TGCAGTGCTAGAAAGACAGGACTCTACGAGCAGTACTTC
.,hyperexpanded,TRBV20-1,TRBJ1-5,CSAREQDNQPQHF,TGCAGTGCTAGAGAACAGGACAATCAGCCCCAGCATTTT
.,large,TRBV9,TRBJ2-1,CASSDRSSDNEQFF,TGTGCCAGCAGCGATAGAAGTTCCGACAATGAGCAGTTCTTC
TRBD1,medium-sized,TRBV30,TRBJ1-1,CAWSVRVGRQGGTEAFF,TGTGCCTGGAGTGTAAGAGTAGGAAGGCAGGGGGGCACTGAAGCTTTCTTT
.,large,TRBV7-2,TRBJ2-3,CASTPGAATDTQYF,TGTGCCAGCACCCCGGGGGCCGCCACAGATACGCAGTATTTT
.,hyperexpanded,TRBV15,TRBJ2-1,CATSERWFRETQFF,TGTGCCACCAGCGAGAGGTGGTTCCGAGAGACCCAGTTCTTC
.,large,TRBV29-1,TRBJ1-2,CSVPLNYGYTF,TGCAGCGTCCCGTTGAACTATGGCTACACCTTC